The rows below give T cell receptor beta chains drawn from one sample of a study of shared clonotypes between healthy human individuals. TCRdb's table, derived via immunoSEQ multiplex PCR, lists solely in-frame clones and lacks some. Of 600,000 to 750,000 clones in the sample, about three quarters are singletons; the top ten hold approximately 2%. The sequenced sample was memory CD4+ T cells sorted from blood. The receptors were sampled from a woman in her 30s in good health. Each CDR3 is given with its conserved first and last residue. Fields, in order: J gene, clone size, V gene, D gene, CDR3 protein, CDR3 DNA. A D gene is named only where the DNA matches it firmly. Clone size is stated in some rows and not others, as once, few, many or a class when expanded.

>TRBJ2-7|few|TRBV18|TRBD1
CASSQTGSEQYF
TGTGCCAGCTCACAGACAGGGTCGGAGCAGTACTTC
>TRBJ2-7|.|TRBV5-1|TRBD1
CASSSGTVYEQYF
TGCGCCAGCAGCTCCGGGACAGTATACGAGCAGTACTTC
>TRBJ2-1|.|TRBV29-1|TRBD2
CSVELRGGFYYNEQFF
TGCAGCGTTGAACTTCGGGGGGGGTTCTACTACAATGAGCAGTTCTTC
>TRBJ1-4|.|TRBV19|.
CARICAQNEKLFF
TGTGCCAGAATATGCGCCCAGAATGAAAAACTGTTTTTT
>TRBJ1-5|.|TRBV18|TRBD1
CASSPRDRGLDNQPQHF
TGTGCCAGCTCACCCCGGGACAGGGGGCTGGACAATCAGCCCCAGCATTTT
>TRBJ2-2|.|TRBV10-2|TRBD2
CASSPTSGNTGELFF
TGCGCCAGCAGTCCGACTAGCGGGAACACCGGGGAGCTGTTTTTT
>TRBJ2-7|.|TRBV7-8|.
CASSQEWAGSEQYF
TGTGCCAGCAGCCAAGAATGGGCGGGGTCCGAGCAGTACTTC
>TRBJ2-7|.|TRBV5-1|TRBD1
CASSTGQGALEQYF
TGCGCCAGCAGCACAGGACAGGGGGCGTTGGAGCAGTACTTC
>TRBJ2-3|.|TRBV25-1|.
CASSDRKGGSTDTQYF
TGTGCCAGCAGTGATCGTAAGGGTGGGAGCACAGATACGCAGTATTTT
>TRBJ2-7|once|TRBV7-8|.
CASSPSSYYEQYF
TGTGCCAGCAGCCCCTCTTCCTACTACGAGCAGTACTTC
>TRBJ2-1|.|TRBV4-1|TRBD1
CASSPTGQVPSSRDEQFF
TGCGCCAGCAGCCCAACGGGACAGGTCCCTTCATCAAGGGATGAGCAGTTCTTC
>TRBJ1-1|many|TRBV5-1|.
CASSLNLGGANTEAFF
TGCGCCAGCAGCTTGAATCTTGGGGGGGCCAACACTGAAGCTTTCTTT
>TRBJ1-4|.|TRBV28|.
CASSLSQSNEKLFF
TGTGCCAGCAGTTTATCTCAGAGTAATGAAAAACTGTTTTTT
>TRBJ1-5|.|TRBV12-5|.
CASVLRASLSNQPQHF
TGTGCTAGTGTTCTTCGTGCGAGTCTTAGCAATCAGCCCCAGCATTTT